The source of this TCR beta chain is a study of T cells after yellow fever vaccination. Across the study: SMART-Seq v4 Ultra Low Input handled preparation of low-cell-number fractions.

This clonotype was detected only a few times. Its antigen remains unidentified. General observations from the study: Although the secondary response was weaker, it peaked faster, at day 5 versus 15. Detected again after the booster were most primary-vaccination clones, at 96% CD4 and 70% to 90% CD8. Within FACS-sorted repertoires, abundant clonotypes contaminating from the bulk population could be present.

CDR3 size: 15 residues. CDR1 and CDR2 (germline): SEHNR, FQNEAQ (reference sequence). With 2 bases clipped from V and 3 bases from J, the junction kept 5 bases outside the gene matches. TCRdb fed the 5' RACE reads into MiXCR, producing one record per CDR3 protein. The sample has some 560,000 distinct CDR3 sequences, less than 20% seen once; the top ten hold more than 13%. This specimen consisted of PBMCs, obtained 15 days after the yellow fever booster vaccination. This chain joins TRBV7-9 and TRBJ2-7; 9 bases are shared with TRBD2. This receptor was identified in a man aged 25-45 years who received the YFV17D yellow fever vaccine. The CDR3 DNA is TGTGCCAGCAGCTTAAGGGCTAGCGGGGACTACGAGCAGTACTTC. Translation gives CASSLRASGDYEQYF.